The entry that follows covers one T cell receptor beta chain sequence. The antigen is unknown. The data belong to a study of shared clonotypes between healthy human individuals. In the study overall: Per-donor plates numbered three CD4 naive, three CD4 memory, two CD8 naive and one CD8 memory. Whole-study results and caveats: Sequencing depth was expected to influence donor clonotype sharing.

This table comes from immunoSEQ multiplex PCR, and its TCRdb copy is limited to in-frame clones, with some not included. The profile covers approximately 2,000,000 clones, with 85% to 95% appearing a single time and approximately 1.6% taken by the ten largest. Germline trimming cut 6 bases from V and 5 bases from J; bases unmatched to any gene: 11. The CDR3 covers 15 residues. The V gene's germline CDR1 is MNHNS and CDR2 SASEGT. Terminally differentiated effector memory CD45RA+ cells were excluded from the naive CD8 cells, which were CD45RO-negative and positively selected for CCR7. Healthy HIV-negative adults with no recent acute infections or vaccinations were recruited as donors. The donors were all Caucasian adults (living in Nashville, Tennessee).

The sequenced material came from naive CD8+ T cells from PBMCs. This chain joins TRBV6-1 and TRBJ2-5; TRBD2 matches at 8 bases. The TCR comes from a man aged 18 to 30 in good health. Some clones in this sample may be carry-over from other donors' samples. CDR3 loop: CASRALTSEQETQYF. As DNA, the CDR3 is TGTGCCAGCAGGGCCTTGACTAGCGAGCAGGAGACCCAGTACTTC.